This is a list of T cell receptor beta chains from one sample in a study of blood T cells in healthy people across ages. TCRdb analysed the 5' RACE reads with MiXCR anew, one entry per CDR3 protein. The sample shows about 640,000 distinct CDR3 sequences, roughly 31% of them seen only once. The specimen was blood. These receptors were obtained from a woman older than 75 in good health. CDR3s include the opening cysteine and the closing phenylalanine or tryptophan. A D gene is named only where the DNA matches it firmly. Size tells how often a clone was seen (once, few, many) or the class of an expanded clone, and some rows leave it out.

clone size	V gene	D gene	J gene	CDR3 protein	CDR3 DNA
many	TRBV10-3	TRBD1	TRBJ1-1	CAISEKRTGNTEAFF	TGTGCCATCAGTGAGAAGAGGACAGGGAACACTGAAGCTTTCTTT
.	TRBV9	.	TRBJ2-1	CASSTGGSWDNEQFF	TGTGCCAGCAGCACCGGAGGGTCTTGGGACAATGAGCAGTTCTTC
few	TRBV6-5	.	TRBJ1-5	CASSYNPKGPQHF	TGTGCCAGCAGTTACAACCCAAAAGGGCCCCAGCATTTT
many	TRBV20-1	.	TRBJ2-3	CSPKRGDTQYF	TGCAGTCCAAAGAGGGGAGATACGCAGTATTTT
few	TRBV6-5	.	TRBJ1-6	CASSPDGASPLHF	TGTGCCAGCAGTCCGGATGGAGCATCACCCCTCCACTTT
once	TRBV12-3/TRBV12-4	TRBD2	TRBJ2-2	CASSSTSRGVGELFF	TGTGCCAGCAGTTCGACTAGCCGAGGCGTGGGGGAGCTGTTTTTT
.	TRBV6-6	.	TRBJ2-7	CASREGELYEQYF	TGTGCCAGCAGGGAGGGAGAGCTATACGAGCAGTACTTC
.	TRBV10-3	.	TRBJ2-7	CASRRAGQSYEQYF	TGTGCCAGCAGAAGGGCGGGACAGTCATACGAGCAGTACTTC
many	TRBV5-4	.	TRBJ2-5	CASSRGPNGETQYF	TGTGCCAGCAGCCGGGGCCCGAACGGGGAGACCCAGTACTTC
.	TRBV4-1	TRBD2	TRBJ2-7	CASSPTSGRASEQYF	TGCGCCAGCAGCCCAACTAGCGGGAGGGCCTCCGAGCAGTACTTC
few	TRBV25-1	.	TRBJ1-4	CASSEEGGGREKLFF	TGTGCCAGCAGTGAAGAGGGCGGGGGGCGGGAAAAACTGTTTTTT
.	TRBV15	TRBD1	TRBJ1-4	CATSNRQGYEKLFF	TGTGCCACCAGTAACCGACAGGGCTACGAAAAACTGTTTTTT
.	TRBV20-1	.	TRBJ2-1	CSAPQRGGVLFF	TGCAGTGCCCCACAAAGAGGCGGGGTGCTGTTCTTC
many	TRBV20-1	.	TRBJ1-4	CSARDLTVANEKLFF	TGCAGTGCTAGAGATCTTACAGTGGCTAATGAAAAACTGTTTTTT
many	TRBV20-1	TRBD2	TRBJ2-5	CSASPGTTQETQYF	TGCAGTGCTTCCCCCGGGACTACGCAAGAGACCCAGTACTTC
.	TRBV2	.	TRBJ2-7	CASSPGPVGEQYF	TGTGCCAGCAGTCCGGGGCCCGTCGGCGAGCAGTACTTC
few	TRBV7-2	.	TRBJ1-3	CASSSEGRAGNTIYF	TGTGCCAGCAGCTCAGAGGGCCGGGCTGGAAACACCATATATTTT
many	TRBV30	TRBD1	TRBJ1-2	CAWETGGGYTF	TGTGCCTGGGAGACAGGGGGCGGCTACACCTTC
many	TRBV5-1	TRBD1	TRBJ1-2	CASSLGQGANGYTF	TGCGCCAGCAGCTTGGGACAGGGGGCCAATGGCTACACCTTC
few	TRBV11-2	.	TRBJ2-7	CASSSEGGGRNEQYF	TGTGCCAGCAGCTCTGAGGGGGGGGGCCGGAATGAGCAGTACTTC
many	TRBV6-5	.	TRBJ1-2	CASSGRAESGYGYTF	TGTGCCAGCAGTGGCAGGGCGGAGAGCGGCTATGGCTACACCTTC
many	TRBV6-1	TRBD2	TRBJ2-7	CASSALAVITYEQYF	TGTGCCAGCAGTGCACTAGCGGTGATTACTTACGAGCAGTACTTC
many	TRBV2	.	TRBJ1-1	CASSVRGTTEAFF	TGTGCCAGCAGTGTGAGAGGTACTACTGAAGCTTTCTTT
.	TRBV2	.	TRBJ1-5	CASSDWAPGGNQPQHF	TGTGCCAGCAGTGATTGGGCACCGGGGGGCAATCAGCCCCAGCATTTT
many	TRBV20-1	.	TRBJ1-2	CSATQTGSSNYGYTF	TGCAGTGCTACTCAGACAGGCAGCTCTAACTATGGCTACACCTTC
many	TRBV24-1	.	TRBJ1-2	CATSDLHGGYTF	TGTGCCACCAGTGATTTGCATGGTGGCTACACCTTC
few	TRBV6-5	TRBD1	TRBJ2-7	CASRAGTDIYEQYF	TGTGCCAGCAGAGCCGGGACAGACATCTACGAGCAGTACTTC
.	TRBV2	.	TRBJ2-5	CASSGSVQETQYF	TGTGCCAGCAGCGGATCTGTTCAAGAGACCCAGTACTTC
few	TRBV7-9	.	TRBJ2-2	CASSPRITGNTGELFF	TGTGCCAGCAGCCCCCGAATTACAGGGAACACCGGGGAGCTGTTTTTT
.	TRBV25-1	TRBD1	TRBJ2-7	CASRRQGISEQYF	TGTGCCAGCAGGAGACAGGGGATCTCCGAGCAGTACTTC
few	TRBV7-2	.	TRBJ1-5	CASSLRQPYSNQPQHF	TGTGCCAGCAGCCTACGACAGCCTTATAGCAATCAGCCCCAGCATTTT
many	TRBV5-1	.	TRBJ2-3	CASSLILSTDTQYF	TGCGCCAGCAGCTTGATACTCAGCACAGATACGCAGTATTTT
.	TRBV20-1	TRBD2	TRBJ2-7	CSARGASRLAGRGNEQYF	TGCAGTGCTAGAGGGGCCTCGCGACTAGCGGGAAGAGGTAACGAGCAGTACTTC
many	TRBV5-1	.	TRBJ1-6	CASSYSPSDPLHF	TGCGCCAGCAGCTACTCCCCTTCCGATCCCCTCCACTTT
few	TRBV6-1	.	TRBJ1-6	CAGKRTENSPLHF	TGTGCCGGAAAACGGACGGAAAATTCACCCCTCCACTTT
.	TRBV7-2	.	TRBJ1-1	CASSLTRAEMNTEAFF	TGTGCCAGCAGTTTAACGCGGGCCGAAATGAACACTGAAGCTTTCTTT
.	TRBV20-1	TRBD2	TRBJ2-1	CSARAGTSGGVGNEQFF	TGCAGTGCTAGAGCAGGGACTAGCGGGGGGGTAGGCAATGAGCAGTTCTTC
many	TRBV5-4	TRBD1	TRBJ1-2	CASSRAGTGGGYGYTF	TGTGCCAGCAGCCGAGCCGGGACAGGTGGTGGTTATGGCTACACCTTC
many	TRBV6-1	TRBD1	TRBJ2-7	CASSERTGNEQYF	TGTGCCAGCAGTGAGAGGACAGGGAATGAGCAGTACTTC
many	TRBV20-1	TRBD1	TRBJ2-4	CSARPRNRGVRTKNIQYF	TGCAGTGCTAGACCTCGGAACAGGGGGGTCCGGACCAAAAACATTCAGTACTTC
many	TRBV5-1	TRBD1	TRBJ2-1	CASKVGQGGYDEQFF	TGCGCCAGCAAAGTGGGACAGGGGGGCTACGATGAGCAGTTCTTC
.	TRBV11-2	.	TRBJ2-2	CASSLGLGELFF	TGTGCCAGCAGCTTAGGCTTAGGGGAGCTGTTTTTT
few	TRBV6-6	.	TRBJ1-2	CASSYLYGNYGYTF	TGTGCCAGCAGTTATCTTTATGGGAACTATGGCTACACCTTC
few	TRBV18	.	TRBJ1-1	CASSLSGVNTEAFF	TGTGCCAGCTCACTCTCGGGGGTGAACACTGAAGCTTTCTTT
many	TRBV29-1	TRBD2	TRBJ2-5	CSVDFRGLAGGAVETQYF	TGCAGCGTTGATTTTAGGGGACTAGCGGGGGGGGCCGTGGAGACCCAGTACTTC
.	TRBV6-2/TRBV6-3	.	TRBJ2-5	CASSYNSGETQYF	TGTGCCAGCAGTTACAACAGTGGGGAGACCCAGTACTTC
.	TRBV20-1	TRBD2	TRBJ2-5	CSAPPGGRTSGRETQYF	TGCAGTGCCCCTCCGGGGGGACGTACTAGCGGTAGGGAGACCCAGTACTTC
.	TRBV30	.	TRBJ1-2	CAWSQGWEYGYTF	TGTGCCTGGTCGCAGGGATGGGAGTATGGCTACACCTTC
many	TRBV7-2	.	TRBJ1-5	CASSVGQRNQPQHF	TGTGCCAGCAGCGTAGGACAGAGGAATCAGCCCCAGCATTTT
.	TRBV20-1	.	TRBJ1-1	CSAPQPQSSPEAFF	TGCAGTGCTCCCCAGCCCCAGTCAAGCCCTGAAGCTTTCTTT